Presented here are 21 T cell receptor beta chains from one specimen sequenced in a study of T cell clonality in common variable immunodeficiency. Study results and limitations: Reportedly, TCR beta sequences from common variable immunodeficiency showed fewer deletions and N-nucleotide insertions.

No antigen is known for these receptors. TCRdb keeps only in-frame clones here, not all; method: immunoSEQ multiplex PCR. The table lists approximately 29,000 clones, with no singletons. Sequences were obtained from peripheral blood mononuclear cells. The source is a human donor with common variable immunodeficiency.

This clone was picked up many times. Sequencing ends 3 residues short of the CDR3 end; the germline J gene provides the rest. This chain links TRBV5-1 with TRBJ2-3; the match to TRBD2 covers 11 bases. This CDR3 contains 16 residues. Looked up from germline, CDR1 is SGHRS and CDR2 is YFSETQ. Germline trimming cut 3 bases from V and 6 bases from J; bases unmatched to any gene: 9. Partial CDR3 DNA: TGCGCCAGCAGCTGGAGACTAGCGGGGAGAGCGGATACG. Translating it yields CASSWRLAGRADT. The full CDR3 sequence reads CASSWRLAGRADTQYF.

This clone turned up a few times. The read gets to within 3 residues of the CDR3 end, and the germline J gene fills in the rest. The V call is TRBV18, the J call TRBJ2-1; D gene unclear. Trimming shortened V by 3 bases and J by 6 bases, and 12 bases separated the two germline ends. CDR3 size: 14 residues. Germline V CDR1 and CDR2: KGHSH, LQKENI. The DNA read from the CDR3 is TGTGCCAGCTCACCGGCCCCAGGTCGCAATGAG. Protein sequence: CASSPAPGRNE. The full CDR3 reads CASSPAPGRNEQFF.

This clone was observed many times. The read ends 3 residues early relative to the CDR3; the germline J gene fills the gap. The chain has TRBV6-1 and TRBJ2-1, with D tentatively TRBD2 (5 bases). The V gene lost 3 bases and the J gene lost 2 bases, with 14 bases spanning the gap. The CDR3 has 16 residues. Germline CDR1 MNHNS, CDR2 SASEGT. Incomplete CDR3 DNA: TGTGCCAGCAGTGAGGTGGGGAGAGCGGCCTACAATGAG. It codes for CASSEVGRAAYNE. The entire CDR3 reads CASSEVGRAAYNEQFF.

Note on this clone: Read sequence stops 3 residues before the CDR3 end, and the germline J gene provides the missing end. This chain joins TRBV7-9 and TRBJ2-3; tentatively, D is TRBD1 (5 bases). CDR1 and CDR2 (germline): SEHNR, FQNEAQ (reference sequence). Trimming left V 5 bases short and J 0 bases short, with 12 bases between. This CDR3 region has 15 residues. CDR3 sequence reads: CASSPMGLSTDTQYF. The CDR3 bases that were read are TGTGCCAGCAGCCCCATGGGGCTTAGCACAGATACG.

This clone is categorized as medium-sized. Read coverage stops 3 residues before the CDR3 terminus; the germline J gene supplies the remainder. The chain links TRBV7-8 to TRBJ1-2; 9 bases are a match to TRBD1. This CDR3 is 15 amino acids long. The germline V gene encodes CDR1 SGHVS and CDR2 FQNEAQ. V shed 5 bases and J 4 bases; nucleotides not matched to a gene: 8. The DNA read from the CDR3 is TGTGCCAGCAGCGTCCGGGACAGGGACCTCTATGGC. Its protein product is CASSVRDRDLYG. The whole CDR3 protein is CASSVRDRDLYGYTF.

The sample holds a few counts of this clone. The read is 3 residues too short to cover the CDR3 end, so that end is filled in from the germline J gene. The chain links TRBV19 to TRBJ2-2; 7 bases are shared with TRBD1. Losses at the gene ends were 5 bases for V and 1 base for J; bases not matched to a gene: 4. The CDR3 length is 15 residues. In germline, CDR1 is LNHDA, CDR2 SQIVND (reference sequence). The DNA read from the CDR3 is TGTGCCAGTAGTCTCCGACAGGGGAACACCGGGGAG. This sequence encodes CASSLRQGNTGE. The complete CDR3 sequence is CASSLRQGNTGELFF.

The sample holds many counts of this clone. The sequenced fragment ends 3 residues before the CDR3 boundary, so the rest is inferred from the germline J gene. The chain employs TRBV7-9 and TRBJ2-5; no definite D call. Germline V CDR1 and CDR2: SEHNR, FQNEAQ (reference sequence). The CDR3 has 13 amino acids. With 1 base removed from V and 7 bases from J, the gap between germline ends came to 10 bases. CDR3 region: CASSLGAFGTQYF. The sequenced CDR3 bases are TGTGCCAGCAGCTTAGGGGCCTTCGGGACC.

Notes on this clone: The CDR3 extends 3 residues past the end of the read, so its final part is completed from the germline J gene. The chain has TRBV19 and TRBJ1-5, with D perhaps matching TRBD1 (6 bases). This CDR3 contains 14 residues. Germline CDR1 and CDR2: LNHDA and SQIVND (reference sequence). V dropped 7 bases and J dropped 5 bases, with 15 bases sitting between them. The CDR3 bases that were read are TGTGCCAGTACCTTGAGAGGGGGGGATCAGCCC. This translates into CASTLRGGDQP. The complete CDR3 reads CASTLRGGDQPQHF.

This clone was recorded a few times. The CDR3 here is CASSRFMASTDTQYF. CDR3 DNA (partial): TGTGCCAGCAGCCGTTTCATGGCTAGCACAGATACG. The V and J genes are TRBV7-2 and TRBJ2-3; no reliable D call. Read data end 3 residues before the CDR3 end; the end is taken from the germline J gene. The V gene lost 5 bases and the J gene lost 0 bases, with 12 bases spanning the gap. Per germline, CDR1 SGHTA and CDR2 FQGNSA. This CDR3 has 15 residues. Full variable domain (missing parts from reference TRBV7-2 and TRBJ2-3): GAGVSQSPSNKVTEKGKDVELRCDPISGHTALYWYRQSLGQGLEFLIYFQGNSAPDKSGLPSDRFSAERTGGSVSTLTIQRTQQEDSAVYLCASSRFMASTDTQYFGPGTRLTVL.

Of note for this clone: Sequencing ends 3 residues short of the CDR3 end; the germline J gene provides the rest. This chain uses TRBV6-2 or TRBV6-3 with TRBJ2-3, with 11 nucleotides matching TRBD2. In germline, CDR1 is MNHEY, CDR2 SVGEGT. This CDR3 has 16 residues. Germline trimming cut 6 bases from V and 1 base from J; bases unmatched to any gene: 6. The CDR3 reads CASRYSGGAGTDTQYF. The sequenced part of the CDR3 DNA is TGTGCCAGCAGATATAGCGGGGGGGCCGGCACAGATACG.

This clone has a handful of counts. The read falls 3 residues short of the CDR3 end, and the missing part is taken from the germline J gene. The V and J genes are TRBV7-9 and TRBJ1-2; no firm D call. The germline V gene has CDR1 SEHNR and CDR2 FQNEAQ (reference sequence). Between the trimmed V and J ends, which lost 1 base and 4 bases, there was a span of 4 bases. CDR3 length: 12 residues. The covered CDR3 bases are TGTGCCAGCAGCTTAGGAGGCTATGGC. Translated, it gives CASSLGGYG. The entire CDR3 is CASSLGGYGYTF. The full variable domain, completed using reference TRBV7-9 and TRBJ1-2, is DTGVSQNPRHKITKRGQNVTFRCDPISEHNRLYWYRQTLGQGPEFLTYFQNEAQLEKSRLLSDRFSAERPKGSFSTLEIQRTEQGDSAMYLCASSLGGYGYTFGSGTRLTVV.

Of note for this clone: Read sequence stops 3 residues before the CDR3 end, and the germline J gene provides the missing end. V and J are TRBV16 and TRBJ1-1, with D possibly TRBD1 on 6 matching bases. V lost 1 base, J lost 3 bases, and 24 bases lay in between. CDR1 and CDR2 from the germline V gene are KGHSY and FQNENV. CDR3 length: 19 amino acids. The CDR3 loop is CASSQWFRTADNPDTEAFF. The CDR3 bases that were read are TGTGCCAGCAGCCAATGGTTCCGGACAGCCGACAACCCAGACACTGAA. The full variable domain, its missing parts supplied by reference TRBV16 and TRBJ1-1, is GEEVAQTPKHLVRGEGQKAKLYCAPIKGHSYVFWYQQVLKNEFKFLISFQNENVFDETGMPKERFSAKCLPNSPCSLEIQATKLEDSAVYFCASSQWFRTADNPDTEAFFGQGTRLTVV.

This clone came up many times. The read stops 3 residues short of the end of the CDR3; the missing end is completed from the germline J gene. The chain is built from TRBV5-3 and TRBJ2-6; TRBD2 might be the D (5 bases). TRBV5-3 is filed as an ORF, its function uncertain. V was cut by 10 bases and J by 3 bases, with 5 bases left in between. This CDR3 contains 11 residues. The DNA read from the CDR3 is TGTGCCGCGGGTGGGGCCAACGTC. It specifies CAAGGANV. The whole CDR3 sequence reads CAAGGANVLTF.

The table lists this clone with many counts. The read is 3 residues too short to cover the CDR3 end, so that end is filled in from the germline J gene. The rearrangement joins TRBV7-8 to TRBJ2-7; the D gene is possibly TRBD2 (6 bases). V shed 1 base and J shed 6 bases, with 10 bases lying between them. This CDR3 contains 13 residues. Germline loops: CDR1 SGHVS, CDR2 FQNEAQ. CDR3 residues: CASSLGGVGEQYF. The CDR3 bases that were read are TGTGCCAGCAGCTTAGGGGGGGTCGGCGAG. Full variable domain (rest looked up from reference TRBV7-8 and TRBJ2-7): GAGVSQSPRYKVAKRGQDVALRCDPISGHVSLFWYQQALGQGPEFLTYFQNEAQLDKSGLPSDRFFAERPEGSVSTLKIQRTQQEDSAVYLCASSLGGVGEQYFGPGTRLTVT.

This clone came up a few times. The CDR3 is cut off 3 residues early in the read; its end comes from the germline J gene. This chain uses TRBV2 with TRBJ2-1; 7 nucleotides align to TRBD2. The V and J ends lost 9 bases and 0 bases, in that order; junction bases with no gene match: 11. The CDR3 spans 16 residues. Per germline, CDR1 SNHLY and CDR2 FYNNEI. CDR3 in amino acids: CASRRDYSSSYNEQFF. The covered CDR3 bases are TGTGCCAGTCGAAGGGACTACTCCAGCTCCTACAATGAG.

This clone was seen more than once but under ten times. The read ends 3 residues shy of where the CDR3 ends; the end is completed using the germline J gene. The chain links TRBV7-3 to TRBJ2-3; D call uncertain. The CDR3 consists of 13 residues. Germline CDR1 SGHTA, CDR2 FQGTGA. Deletions cut 5 bases from V and 5 bases from J, with 11 bases between. The CDR3: CASSPRVGDTQYF. CDR3 bases read: TGTGCCAGCAGCCCGCGAGTCGGAGATACG. Looking up the rest from reference TRBV7-3 and TRBJ2-3 gives the full variable domain: GAGVSQTPSNKVTEKGKYVELRCDPISGHTALYWYRQSLGQGPEFLIYFQGTGAADDSGLPNDRFFAVRPEGSVSTLKIQRTERGDSAVYLCASSPRVGDTQYFGPGTRLTVL.

This clone has ten or more counts. The sequence runs out 3 residues before the end of the CDR3; the remainder is reconstructed from the germline J gene. The chain employs TRBV14 and TRBJ2-2; D is possibly TRBD1 or TRBD2 (5 bases each). With 0 bases removed from V and 9 bases from J, the gap between germline ends came to 11 bases. Germline lookup yields CDR1 SGHDN and CDR2 FVKESK. The CDR3 extends over 14 amino acids. The sequenced CDR3 bases are TGTGCCAGCAGCCAAGACAGGGAGATACGGGAG. This codes for CASSQDREIRE. From start to end, the CDR3 is CASSQDREIRELFF.

This clone was detected ten times or more. The read ends 3 residues shy of where the CDR3 ends; the end is completed using the germline J gene. The J gene is TRBJ2-7, the V gene TRBV5-6; 11 bases are a match to TRBD1. Germline loops: CDR1 SGHDT, CDR2 YYEEEE. V shed 2 bases, J shed 3 bases, and the junction held 4 bases outside the gene matches. The CDR3 is made up of 15 amino acids. The covered CDR3 bases are TGTGCCAGCAGCTTAGGACAGGGGGCCTTCTACGAG. The encoded protein is CASSLGQGAFYE. The whole CDR3 is CASSLGQGAFYEQYF.

This clone was counted at least ten times. The sequence runs out 3 residues before the end of the CDR3; the remainder is reconstructed from the germline J gene. The V gene is TRBV5-4, the J gene TRBJ2-1, with D possibly matching TRBD2 (6 bases). There are 13 residues in the CDR3. Trimming shortened V by 1 base and J by 8 bases, and 10 bases separated the two germline ends. Germline V gene data show CDR1 as SGHNT and CDR2 as YYREEE (reference sequence). The CDR3 DNA, read in part, is TGTGCCAGCAGCTTGAAGGGCGGGGATGAG. Its protein product is CASSLKGGDE. The CDR3 as a whole reads CASSLKGGDEQFF.

Only a few counts were recorded for this clone. The read ends 3 residues before the CDR3 terminus; that terminus is restored from the germline J gene. This sequence joins TRBV18 and TRBJ1-2; D is ambiguous. The germline V gene encodes CDR1 KGHSH and CDR2 LQKENI. The germline V and J ends were trimmed by 5 bases and 4 bases, with 14 bases remaining between them. CDR3 size: 14 residues. CDR3 loop: CASSTGSAIYGYTF. The part of the CDR3 DNA that was read is TGTGCCAGCTCAACGGGGTCTGCCATCTATGGC.

CDR3 in amino acids: CASSATGPPYFKPQHF. The sequenced part of the CDR3 DNA is TGTGCCAGCAGTGCGACAGGTCCCCCTTATTTTAAGCCC. The genes are TRBV6-1 and TRBJ1-5; possible D gene TRBD1, 6 bases. The sequence runs out 3 residues before the end of the CDR3; the remainder is reconstructed from the germline J gene. V was pared by 4 bases and J by 8 bases, with 21 bases between. This CDR3 has 16 residues. The V gene's germline CDR1 is MNHNS and CDR2 SASEGT.